The 29 T cell receptor beta chains in this list originate from one sample, sequenced in a study of CDR3 diversity in severe acne. TCRdb reanalysed the PCR reads using MiXCR and keeps one entry per CDR3 protein. The sample yields under 100,000 distinct CDR3 sequences, about 50% seen once. Sequenced input: blood. Every receptor here comes from a male donor in good health, serving as a control.

CDR3 residues: CASSGGLAGPYEQYF. In DNA, the CDR3 is TGTGCCAGCAGTGGGGGACTAGCGGGTCCCTACGAGCAGTACTTC. The rearrangement links TRBV25-1 to TRBJ2-7; TRBD2 aligns across 12 bases. CDR3 length equals 15 residues. Germline CDR1 MGHDK, CDR2 SYGVNS. Trimming removed 4 bases from V and 2 bases from J; junction bases left unmatched: 3.

This clonotype was observed many times. This sequence joins TRBV15 and TRBJ2-7; weak D call: TRBD2 (6 bases). Germline CDR1 is LNHNV and CDR2 is YYDKDF (reference sequence). V lost 1 base, J lost 5 bases, and 12 bases lay in between. The CDR3 runs to 14 residues. The CDR3 DNA is TGTGCCACCAGCAGAGGTCAGGGAGGCGACGAGCAGTACTTC. Translated: CATSRGQGGDEQYF.

In its sample, this clonotype was seen a few times. A single base separates this from a much larger clone, so it may be a read error. The CDR3 bases are TGTGCCAGCAGTTCGTACCCCAACCATGGCTACACCTTC. Amino acid sequence: CASSSYPNHGYTF. This sequence joins TRBV25-1 and TRBJ1-2, with D unclear. The CDR3 covers 13 residues. Germline-derived CDR1 and CDR2 are MGHDK and SYGVNS. The V end lost 5 bases, the J end lost 6 bases, and 13 bases lay between the germline ends.

This clonotype was seen a few times. Possible read error: a much larger clone is one base away. The chain links TRBV12-3 or TRBV12-4 to TRBJ2-1; 9 bases match TRBD1. V shed 5 bases, J shed 8 bases, and the junction held 10 bases outside the gene matches. The CDR3 covers 15 residues. The CDR3 DNA sequence: TGTGCCAGCAGTCCGGGACAGGGAAGAGGCGATGAGCAGTTCTTC. Its translation: CASSPGQGRGDEQFF.

V and J are TRBV10-2 and TRBJ2-7; D is uncertain. The germline gives CDR1 WSHSY, CDR2 SAAADI. The CDR3 consists of 13 residues. V lost 3 bases and J 1 base, leaving 7 bases between the germline ends. CDR3 sequence reads: CASSDPPSYEQYF. DNA of the CDR3: TGCGCCAGCAGTGACCCACCTTCCTACGAGCAGTACTTC.

This clonotype was recorded a few times. This chain uses TRBV2 with TRBJ1-1; TRBD1 matches at 8 bases. CDR1 and CDR2 from the germline V gene are SNHLY and FYNNEI. There are 14 residues in the CDR3. Germline trimming cut 6 bases from V and 4 bases from J; bases unmatched to any gene: 7. Here the CDR3 reads CASSLEGQVTEAFF. CDR3 nucleotide sequence: TGTGCCAGCAGCCTAGAGGGACAGGTCACTGAAGCTTTCTTT.

At least ten counts were recorded for this clonotype. This chain uses TRBV25-1 with TRBJ1-1; D is possibly TRBD1 (5 bases). Germline V CDR1 and CDR2: MGHDK, SYGVNS. The CDR3 runs 18 residues. The ends were cut back, 2 bases at V and 3 bases at J, with 22 bases in the middle. CDR3 residues: CASSERGRAISGDTEAFF. CDR3 sequence (DNA): TGTGCCAGCAGTGAACGGGGCAGGGCCATTTCGGGGGACACTGAAGCTTTCTTT. Full variable domain (remainder filled in from reference TRBV25-1 and TRBJ1-1): EADIYQTPRYLVIGTGKKITLECSQTMGHDKMYWYQQDPGMELHLIHYSYGVNSTEKGDLSSESTVSRIRTEHFPLTLESARPSHTSQYLCASSERGRAISGDTEAFFGQGTRLTVV.

This clonotype was detected ten times or more. The chain uses TRBV24-1 and TRBJ2-5; D unclear. Trimming shortened V by 4 bases and J by 2 bases, and 4 bases separated the two germline ends. Germline V lookup: CDR1 KGHDR, CDR2 SFDVKD. The CDR3 has 12 residues. CDR3 protein: CATSDLQETQYF. For the CDR3, the DNA is TGTGCCACCAGTGACCTACAAGAGACCCAGTACTTC.

This clonotype was recorded many times. The chain couples TRBV5-5 to TRBJ2-7, with unresolved D. CDR1 SGHKS and CDR2 YYEKEE come from the germline V gene (reference sequence). With 1 base removed from V and 1 base from J, the gap between germline ends came to 3 bases. The CDR3 is made up of 12 amino acids. The CDR3 protein is CASSLSSYEQYF. The CDR3 nucleotides are TGTGCCAGCAGCTTGTCATCCTACGAGCAGTACTTC. Variable domain in full (rest from reference TRBV5-5 and TRBJ2-7): DAGVTQSPTHLIKTRGQQVTLRCSPISGHKSVSWYQQVLGQGPQFIFQYYEKEERGRGNFPDRFSARQFPNYSSELNVNALLLGDSALYLCASSLSSYEQYFGPGTRLTVT.

This clonotype was counted only a few times. V and J are TRBV7-2 and TRBJ2-7, with 7 bases matching TRBD1. J gave up 2 bases and V 2 bases, and 12 bases lay outside the gene matches. Germline lookup yields CDR1 SGHTA and CDR2 FQGNSA. The CDR3 has 17 residues. CDR3 loop: CASSLPAAGGRTYEQYF. The CDR3 DNA sequence: TGTGCCAGCAGCTTACCAGCGGCAGGGGGAAGGACCTACGAGCAGTACTTC.

This clonotype was detected many times. The chain links TRBV7-9 to TRBJ2-3; weak D call: TRBD1 (6 bases). The CDR3 has 13 residues. CDR1 is SEHNR and CDR2 is FQNEAQ in the germline V gene (reference sequence). Trimming took 8 bases from V and 0 from J, leaving 9 bases between them. The CDR3 DNA reads as TGTGCCAGCGGCAGGGGCAGCACAGATACGCAGTATTTT. It translates to CASGRGSTDTQYF.

The chain has TRBV10-3 and TRBJ1-2; 8 positions agree with TRBD1. This CDR3 comprises 13 residues. The junction had 3 bases not matched to a gene; V was cut back by 3 bases and J by 6 bases. Germline loops: CDR1 ENHRY, CDR2 SYGVKD. The CDR3: CAISDRGRDGYTF. As DNA, the CDR3 is TGTGCCATCAGTGACAGGGGGCGGGATGGCTACACCTTC.

The chain carries TRBV6-4 and TRBJ2-1, with 12 bases lining up with TRBD1. This CDR3 is built from 18 residues. CDR1 and CDR2 (germline): MRHNA, SNTAGT. V lost 5 bases to trimming and J lost 10 bases; unmatched junction nucleotides: 18. In DNA, the CDR3 is TGTGCCAGCAGTAGCGGGAACACCGGGACAGGGGGCTGTTGGGAGCAGTTCTTC. It yields the protein CASSSGNTGTGGCWEQFF.

Remarks on this clonotype: An end of the junction does not agree with germline; a read error may underlie this. The chain couples TRBV7-6 to TRBJ2-7; D is unclear. Germline V lookup: CDR1 SGHVS, CDR2 FNYEAQ. CDR3 size: 11 residues. For the CDR3, the DNA is TGTGCCAGCGGCTCACTGGGCCAGCAGTGCTTC. Translating gives CASGSLGQQCF.

This clonotype was seen a handful of times. The J gene is TRBJ2-5, the V gene TRBV15; D may be TRBD2 (5 bases). Germline loops: CDR1 LNHNV, CDR2 YYDKDF (reference sequence). Deletions cut 3 bases from V and 3 bases from J, with 8 bases between. CDR3 length equals 13 residues. The CDR3 nucleotides are TGTGCCACCAGCAGGGAGGTCGAAGAGACCCAGTACTTC. It translates to CATSREVEETQYF.

The chain joins TRBV24-1 to TRBJ1-5; tentative D call: TRBD1 (5 bases). Trimming pared 5 bases from V and 5 bases from J, leaving 9 bases between. Germline assignment: CDR1 KGHDR and CDR2 SFDVKD. The length of the CDR3 is 13 residues. CDR3 loop: CATSGGTYQPQHF. The CDR3 nucleotides are TGTGCCACCAGTGGGGGCACTTATCAGCCCCAGCATTTT.

This chain links TRBV29-1 with TRBJ2-7; TRBD1 aligns across 9 bases. CDR3 length equals 13 residues. Unmatched junction bases numbered 10, after V lost 8 bases and J lost 5 bases. CDR1 is SQVTM and CDR2 is ANQGSEA in the germline V gene. This CDR3 reads CSNRDRVMDEQYF. The DNA of the CDR3 is TGCAGCAACCGGGACAGGGTTATGGACGAGCAGTACTTC.

This clonotype was seen a single time. V and J are TRBV2 and TRBJ2-4, with 9 bases lining up with TRBD1. V dropped 7 bases and J dropped 12; count of bases not matched to a gene: 10. The CDR3 runs 13 residues. Looked up from germline, CDR1 is SNHLY and CDR2 is FYNNEI. Here the CDR3 reads CASKRTGADTQYF. As DNA, the CDR3 is TGTGCCAGCAAGCGGACAGGGGCGGACACTCAGTACTTC.

V gene TRBV7-9 combines with J gene TRBJ2-3; 7 positions agree with TRBD2. The CDR3 is 14 amino acids. Germline CDR1 and CDR2: SEHNR and FQNEAQ (reference sequence). Trimming cost V 5 bases and J 7 bases; bases outside gene matches: 9. The chain's CDR3 is CASSPFAGTNTQYF. The CDR3 DNA reads as TGTGCCAGCAGCCCATTTGCGGGGACTAATACGCAGTATTTT.

The CDR3 spells CASSESPGQAPFEQYF. The CDR3 nucleotides are TGTGCCAGCAGTGAATCCCCGGGACAGGCGCCCTTTGAGCAGTACTTC. This chain links TRBV25-1 with TRBJ2-7, with 8 bases that match TRBD1. J gave up 7 bases and V 1 base, and 12 bases lay outside the gene matches. The CDR3 is 16 residues long. CDR1 MGHDK and CDR2 SYGVNS come from the germline V gene.

CDR3 residues: CASSLGRSNYGYTF. DNA for the CDR3: TGTGCCAGCAGCCTCGGCCGGTCTAACTATGGCTACACCTTC. This chain uses TRBV7-2 with TRBJ1-2, with D unresolved. Germline-derived CDR1 and CDR2 are SGHTA and FQGNSA. The CDR3 spans 14 residues. Trimming stripped 5 bases from V and 0 bases from J, with 10 bases between.

Only a few counts were recorded for this clonotype. The chain combines TRBV13 with TRBJ2-7; D is perhaps TRBD1 or TRBD2 (5 bases each). V was shortened by 1 base and J by 3 bases, with 13 bases between the two germline ends. CDR1 and CDR2 from the germline V gene are PRHDT and FYEKMQ (reference sequence). The CDR3 totals 15 residues. Here the CDR3 reads CASSLARDAGYEQYF. CDR3 DNA sequence: TGTGCCAGCAGCTTAGCCCGGGACGCCGGCTACGAGCAGTACTTC.

V is TRBV20-1 and J is TRBJ2-3; TRBD1 aligns across 9 bases. Germline V gene data show CDR1 as DFQATT and CDR2 as SNEGSKA (reference sequence). Trimming took 6 bases from V and 3 from J; bases not matched to a gene: 7. The CDR3 runs 14 residues. The CDR3 loop reads CSAFTGGATDTQYF. The CDR3 DNA reads TGCAGTGCATTTACAGGGGGCGCGACAGATACGCAGTATTTT.

A word on this clonotype: This may arise from a read error, as a much more abundant clone is one base away. The chain uses TRBV12-3 or TRBV12-4 and TRBJ1-1; a weak D match, TRBD1 (5 bases). There are 15 residues in the CDR3. Trimming removed 6 bases at V and 1 base at J, with 15 bases between. CDR3 loop: CASRAPGPKNTEAFF. CDR3 sequence (DNA): TGTGCCAGCAGAGCTCCGGGACCGAAGAACACTGAAGCTTTCTTT.

This clonotype was detected a few times. J is TRBJ2-3 and V is TRBV7-3; weak D call: TRBD2 (5 bases). The length of the CDR3 is 15 residues. Germline V gene lookup returns CDR1 SGHTA and CDR2 FQGTGA. With 6 bases removed from V and 0 bases from J, the gap between germline ends came to 13 bases. CDR3 sequence (DNA): TGTGCCAGCAGTAGAAGTGGCGGGAGCACAGATACGCAGTATTTT. This encodes CASSRSGGSTDTQYF.

The V and J genes are TRBV9 and TRBJ2-7, with TRBD2 identical over 9 bases. The V segment lost 3 bases and the J segment 0 bases; nucleotides outside the gene matches: 7. There are 16 residues in the CDR3. Looked up from germline, CDR1 is SGDLS and CDR2 is YYNGEE. The CDR3 protein is CASSAPSSGTSYEQYF. In nucleotides, the CDR3 is TGTGCCAGCAGCGCACCCTCTAGCGGGACCTCCTACGAGCAGTACTTC.

In the case of this clonotype: This may arise from a read error, as a much more abundant clone is one base away. Here the CDR3 omits its conserved ending phenylalanine or tryptophan, so a read error is the likely source. The rearrangement links TRBV12-3 or TRBV12-4 to TRBJ2-3; 7 bases line up with TRBD2. V lost 2 bases to trimming and J lost 3 bases; unmatched junction nucleotides: 5. The CDR3 is 15 residues long. The CDR3 coding sequence is TGTGCCAGCAGTTTAATGGCGGGAGTGACAGATACGCAGTATTTA. It encodes CASSLMAGVTDTQYL.

CDR3 protein: CASSPQTGSGETQYF. The CDR3 DNA is TGTGCCAGCTCACCACAGACCGGGTCCGGCGAGACCCAGTACTTC. The genes are TRBV18 and TRBJ2-5; D unresolved. The CDR3 is 15 residues long. Per germline, CDR1 KGHSH and CDR2 LQKENI. V lost 1 base to trimming and J lost 5 bases, with 14 bases between them.

A few counts support this clonotype. This may arise from a read error, as a much more abundant clone is one base away. The chain is built from TRBV10-3 and TRBJ2-5; 9 nucleotides line up with TRBD1. Germline CDR1 and CDR2: ENHRY and SYGVKD. The length of the CDR3 is 15 residues. Trimming removed 10 bases from V and 5 bases from J; junction bases left unmatched: 14. CDR3 amino acids: CATRNSDRGGETQYF. CDR3 DNA: TGTGCCACCAGGAACTCGGACAGGGGAGGTGAGACCCAGTACTTC.